This TCR beta chain was identified during a study of T-cell memory formation after mild COVID-19. Study context: Clustering of TCRs was largely donor specific.

With constant-segment primers, 5'RACE yielded cDNA libraries of TCR alpha and TCR beta that carried sample barcodes and UMIs. MiXCR, applied by TCRdb to the 5' RACE reads, yields one record per CDR3 protein. The sample holds a few hundred thousand distinct CDR3 sequences, 20% to 25% seen once. V lost 1 base and J lost 6, with 7 bases in between. The CDR3 totals 12 residues. The germline V gene has CDR1 SGHTA and CDR2 FQGNSA. This clonotype was counted at least ten times. Its antigen is currently unknown. General observations from the study: Pre-infection memory held some responding clones, suggesting pre-existing cross-reactive T cells responded. The CD4+ clones that contracted clustered mainly within CM and EM, and the CD8+ clones concentrated in EMRA.

The chain has TRBV7-2 and TRBJ2-7, with a weak D call TRBD2 (6 bases). What was sequenced was PBMCs or a T cell subset sorted from them (not recorded which). This TCR came from an adult woman who had mild COVID-19 (a few samples of this study predate the infection). Cell type and time point are not known. CDR3: CASSLGRVEQYF. DNA of the CDR3: TGTGCCAGCAGCTTAGGGAGGGTCGAGCAGTACTTC.